The 24 T cell receptor beta chains listed next were all sequenced from one sample in a study of CD8+ T cells in alopecia areata (dated by TCRdb to 2016 to 2019). The library was built by means of the immunoSEQ multiplex PCR assay. To provide template for TCR sequencing, every sample had RNA extracted and reverse transcribed into cDNA. TCRdb obtained this table from immuneACCESS and retained in-frame rearrangements with V and J assigned. These tables miss some clones; where compared with another copy, unresolved V genes account for less than half of the shortfall, and the remainder is unexplained. Counted in this sample were 150,000 to 200,000 clones; about three fifths of them appeared once. The top ten clones comprise about 4.5% of the sample. What was sequenced was CD4+ T cells sorted from blood. These TCRs come from a human donor in good health.

This clone appeared a few times. V usage is TRBV9 and J usage is TRBJ2-6; weak D call: TRBD1 (5 bases). The CDR3 runs 15 residues. Trimming pared 2 bases from V and 0 bases from J, leaving 6 bases between. CDR1 is SGDLS, CDR2 YYNGEE, per germline. Here the CDR3 reads CASSVTDSGANVLTF. The CDR3 coding sequence is TGTGCCAGCAGCGTGACAGACTCTGGGGCCAACGTCCTGACTTTC.

This clone has a handful of counts. V and J are TRBV29-1 and TRBJ2-7, with 8 bases fitting TRBD1. The germline gives CDR1 SQVTM, CDR2 ANQGSEA. Unmatched junction bases numbered 2, after V lost 7 bases and J lost 3 bases. The CDR3 covers 11 residues. The CDR3 coding sequence is TGCAGCGCCGGACAGGGCTACGAGCAGTACTTC. Its protein is CSAGQGYEQYF.

This clone was found a few times. The genes are TRBV29-1 and TRBJ2-3, with D tentatively TRBD2 (6 bases). CDR1 is SQVTM, CDR2 ANQGSEA, per germline. Trimming removed 4 bases from V and 0 bases from J, with 14 bases in between. The CDR3 covers 15 residues. This CDR3 reads CSVVGQGGSTDTQYF. The CDR3, as DNA: TGCAGCGTTGTTGGGCAGGGAGGTAGCACAGATACGCAGTATTTT.

This chain joins TRBV4-1 and TRBJ2-1, with D perhaps TRBD1 (5 bases). This CDR3 region has 15 residues. V was pared by 1 base and J by 8 bases, with 15 bases between. CDR1 and CDR2 from the germline V gene are MGHRA and YSYEKL. The CDR3 DNA is TGCGCCAGCAGCCAAGTGAACCAGGGTTTTGATGAGCAGTTCTTC. Residues: CASSQVNQGFDEQFF.

The chain is built from TRBV4-1 and TRBJ2-1; 12 nucleotides line up with TRBD2. J lost 3 bases, V lost 3 bases, and 3 bases had no gene match. Germline V lookup: CDR1 MGHRA, CDR2 YSYEKL. This CDR3 is 16 amino acids long. The CDR3 region is CASSQGLAGLYNEQFF. CDR3 nucleotide sequence: TGCGCCAGCAGCCAGGGACTAGCGGGCCTCTACAATGAGCAGTTCTTC.

This chain connects TRBV7-9 to TRBJ2-7; 8 bases align to TRBD1. J gave up 0 bases and V 5 bases, and 12 bases lay outside the gene matches. Germline V gene sequence: CDR1 SEHNR, CDR2 FQNEAQ (reference sequence). The CDR3 runs to 17 residues. The CDR3 is CASSQGSRQGSSYEQYF. The CDR3 DNA reads as TGTGCCAGCAGCCAAGGTTCTAGACAGGGGAGCTCCTACGAGCAGTACTTC.

V gene TRBV7-9 combines with J gene TRBJ2-1; D might be TRBD2 (6 bases). The germline V gene encodes CDR1 SEHNR and CDR2 FQNEAQ (reference sequence). Trimming left V 5 bases short and J 8 bases short, with 19 bases between. This CDR3 region has 15 residues. DNA of the CDR3: TGTGCCAGCAGCCGCCCACGGATAGCGGTTGATGAGCAGTTCTTC. Translated: CASSRPRIAVDEQFF.

The chain recombines TRBV30 with TRBJ1-5; D is possibly TRBD1 (5 bases). V was pared by 5 bases and J by 9 bases, with 17 bases between. The CDR3 loop spans 13 amino acids. In germline, CDR1 is GTSNPN, CDR2 SVGIG (reference sequence). This chain's CDR3 is CAWGTGSRGPQHF. The CDR3, as DNA: TGTGCCTGGGGAACAGGCTCCCGCGGGCCCCAGCATTTT.

The chain recombines TRBV28 with TRBJ1-2; D ambiguous. Germline lookup yields CDR1 MDHEN and CDR2 SYDVKM. V was cut by 4 bases and J by 4 bases, with 7 bases left in between. This CDR3 has 12 amino acids. CDR3 sequence (DNA): TGTGCCAGCAGTTCCCGACCCTATGGCTACACCTTC. Residues: CASSSRPYGYTF.

The V call is TRBV30, the J call TRBJ1-1; D uncertain. The V gene's germline CDR1 is GTSNPN and CDR2 SVGIG (reference sequence). The CDR3 has 14 amino acids. Trimming removed 4 bases from V and 0 bases from J, with 12 bases in between. The CDR3 DNA sequence: TGTGCCTGGATCCAGTACTCGCTGAACACTGAAGCTTTCTTT. As protein: CAWIQYSLNTEAFF.

This clone turned up a few times. The chain couples TRBV5-1 to TRBJ2-2; D gene uncertain. The CDR3 is 11 amino acids. From germline, CDR1 is SGHRS and CDR2 YFSETQ. Trimming removed 2 bases from V and 7 bases from J, with 3 bases in between. The CDR3 here is CASSFGGELFF. The CDR3 DNA reads as TGCGCCAGCAGCTTCGGCGGGGAGCTGTTTTTT.

CDR3 DNA sequence: TGCAGCGTGGGACAGGACTACGAGCAGTACTTC. Translated, it gives CSVGQDYEQYF. The V call is TRBV29-1, the J call TRBJ2-7; 8 nucleotides line up with TRBD1. Germline CDR1 and CDR2: SQVTM and ANQGSEA. The V and J ends lost 6 bases and 3 bases, in that order; junction bases with no gene match: 1. This CDR3 comprises 11 residues.

V and J are TRBV28 and TRBJ2-7; 8 nucleotides align to TRBD2. CDR1 MDHEN and CDR2 SYDVKM come from the germline V gene. The CDR3 spans 14 residues. J lost 5 bases, V lost 3 bases, and 6 bases had no gene match. The CDR3 region is CASSFGGGLDEQYF. The CDR3 region has the DNA TGTGCCAGCAGTTTCGGGGGGGGTTTGGACGAGCAGTACTTC. Variable domain in full (rest from reference TRBV28 and TRBJ2-7): DVKVTQSSRYLVKRTGEKVFLECVQDMDHENMFWYRQDPGLGLRLIYFSYDVKMKEKGDIPEGYSVSREKKERFSLILESASTNQTSMYLCASSFGGGLDEQYFGPGTRLTVT.

The chain recombines TRBV5-1 with TRBJ1-4, with D unclear. Germline CDR1 reads SGHRS; CDR2 reads YFSETQ. V gave up 4 bases and J gave up 2 bases, with 9 bases separating them. This CDR3 has 14 amino acids. CDR3 loop: CASSAGGTNEKLFF. In DNA form, the CDR3 reads TGCGCCAGCAGCGCGGGTGGTACTAATGAAAAACTGTTTTTT. Variable domain in full (rest from reference TRBV5-1 and TRBJ1-4): KAGVTQTPRYLIKTRGQQVTLSCSPISGHRSVSWYQQTPGQGLQFLFEYFSETQRNKGNFPGRFSGRQFSNSRSEMNVSTLELGDSALYLCASSAGGTNEKLFFGSGTQLSVL.

The rearrangement uses TRBV7-9 and TRBJ1-1; D is possibly TRBD1 (5 bases). This CDR3 has 15 amino acids. Trimming removed 5 bases from V and 1 base from J, with 14 bases in between. CDR1 and CDR2 (germline): SEHNR, FQNEAQ (reference sequence). The CDR3 bases are TGTGCCAGCAGCGCCTCAGGAGGACAGAACACTGAAGCTTTCTTT. Its translation is CASSASGGQNTEAFF.

This chain uses TRBV29-1 with TRBJ2-7; 12 nucleotides match TRBD2. The CDR3 loop spans 16 amino acids. Trimming removed 2 bases from V and 3 bases from J; junction bases left unmatched: 8. Per the germline V gene, CDR1 is SQVTM and CDR2 is ANQGSEA. The CDR3 region is CSVERPSGRGVYEQYF. In DNA, the CDR3 is TGCAGCGTTGAAAGGCCTAGCGGGAGGGGGGTCTACGAGCAGTACTTC.

The V gene is TRBV30, the J gene TRBJ1-6, with D perhaps matching TRBD1 (6 bases). CDR3 size: 17 residues. Germline CDR1 is GTSNPN and CDR2 is SVGIG (reference sequence). With 4 bases removed from V and 8 bases from J, the gap between germline ends came to 24 bases. The chain's CDR3 is CAWNSNGGTPEDSPLHF. The DNA for the CDR3 is TGTGCCTGGAATTCTAATGGGGGGACACCGGAGGATTCACCCCTCCACTTT.

The chain combines TRBV11-3 with TRBJ2-6; D is ambiguous. CDR3 size: 15 residues. Trimming took off 5 bases at V and 0 bases at J, with 8 bases between the two ends. In germline, CDR1 is SGHNT, CDR2 YENEEA. CDR3 in DNA: TGTGCCAGCAGCCCACGCGACTCTGGGGCCAACGTCCTGACTTTC. This encodes CASSPRDSGANVLTF.

This clone has only a few counts. The V call is TRBV14, the J call TRBJ2-7; D tentatively reads TRBD1 or TRBD2 (5 bases each). This CDR3 is 13 amino acids long. V shed 0 bases and J shed 9 bases, with 12 bases lying between them. Germline V gene lookup returns CDR1 SGHDN and CDR2 FVKESK. This CDR3 is CASSQERGTVQYF. Written as DNA, the CDR3 is TGTGCCAGCAGCCAAGAACGAGGGACGGTGCAGTACTTC. Looking up the rest from reference TRBV14 and TRBJ2-7 gives the full variable domain: EAGVTQFPSHSVIEKGQTVTLRCDPISGHDNLYWYRRVMGKEIKFLLHFVKESKQDESGMPNNRFLAERTGGTYSTLKVQPAELEDSGVYFCASSQERGTVQYFGPGTRLTVT.

This clone occurred a few times. J is TRBJ2-2 and V is TRBV29-1; the match to TRBD1 covers 8 bases. This CDR3 comprises 14 residues. The J segment lost 5 bases and the V segment lost 5 bases, leaving 7 bases of the junction unmatched. In germline, CDR1 is SQVTM, CDR2 ANQGSEA. Here the CDR3 reads CSVQGAGDTGELFF. The CDR3 DNA follows: TGCAGCGTTCAGGGGGCTGGGGATACCGGGGAGCTGTTTTTT.

The rearrangement links TRBV14 to TRBJ2-2, with D possibly TRBD2 on 5 matching bases. CDR1 SGHDN and CDR2 FVKESK come from the germline V gene. With 4 bases removed from V and 5 bases from J, the gap between germline ends came to 14 bases. The CDR3 spans 15 residues. The CDR3 DNA follows: TGTGCCAGCAGCCGGGAGAGTAGACTAACCGGGGAGCTGTTTTTT. As protein: CASSRESRLTGELFF.

Details on this clone: This specimen includes other DNA sequences encoding the same CDR3. The chain links TRBV7-3 to TRBJ2-5, with D tentatively TRBD1 (5 bases). The germline gives CDR1 SGHTA, CDR2 FQGTGA. The V and J ends lost 3 bases and 4 bases respectively, with 6 bases between them. CDR3 length: 12 residues. The CDR3 spells CASSLQGETQYF. The CDR3 DNA is TGTGCCAGCAGCTTGCAGGGAGAGACCCAGTACTTC.

The chain recombines TRBV15 with TRBJ2-2; TRBD1 aligns across 9 bases. The CDR3 loop spans 14 amino acids. The germline V gene encodes CDR1 LNHNV and CDR2 YYDKDF (reference sequence). V gave up 4 bases and J gave up 6 bases; unmatched junction bases: 3. DNA for the CDR3: TGTGCCACCAGCATCCGGGACAGGGCCGGGGAGCTGTTTTTT. It yields the protein CATSIRDRAGELFF.

This clone has only a few counts. J is TRBJ2-1 and V is TRBV5-1; possibly TRBD1 for D (7 bases). V was cut by 3 bases and J by 7 bases, with 11 bases left in between. Germline CDR1 and CDR2: SGHRS and YFSETQ. The CDR3 loop spans 13 amino acids. CDR3 sequence (DNA): TGCGCCAGCAGCTCCGCAGGGGGGAATGAGCAGTTCTTC. It is translated as CASSSAGGNEQFF.